Below, 15 T cell receptor beta chains from the same sample are listed, as sequenced in a study of spatial heterogeneity in lung cancer. TCRdb re-called the 5' RACE reads through MiXCR, storing one row per CDR3 protein. The sample carries about 48,000 distinct CDR3 sequences, under 6% recorded once. Time point: sample taken at primary tumor resection. Sequencing was performed on whole RNA extracted from tumor and nontumor lung tissue, or from frozen PBMC, and the material was left unsorted. The source material was PBMCs, sampled at surgery. All receptors derive from a male donor with early-stage non-small cell lung cancer.

This clonotype has at least ten counts. The V and J genes are TRBV3-1 and TRBJ2-2, with 10 positions matching TRBD2. Trimming removed 4 bases from V and 4 bases from J; junction bases left unmatched: 6. Germline CDR1 LGHDT, CDR2 YNNKEL (reference sequence). The CDR3 sequence is 16 residues long. The CDR3 DNA sequence: TGTGCCAGCAGCCCTAGCGGGAGTAGAGTCACCGGGGAGCTGTTTTTT. This sequence encodes CASSPSGSRVTGELFF.

Details on this clonotype: This likely comes from a read error, as the CDR3 has no conserved phenylalanine or tryptophan at its end. For the CDR3, the DNA is TGTGCCAGCTTAATCTCCGGGACAGGGGGCGTTCAGCCCCAGCATTAT. Translating gives CASLISGTGGVQPQHY. The rearrangement links TRBV6-5 to TRBJ1-5; TRBD1 matches at 12 bases. The CDR3 spans 16 residues. Germline trimming cut 8 bases from V and 6 bases from J; bases unmatched to any gene: 11. Germline V gene lookup returns CDR1 MNHEY and CDR2 SVGAGI.

Concerning this clonotype itself: One base away lies a much larger clone, so this may be a sequencing read error. This chain links TRBV5-1 with TRBJ1-2; D gene uncertain. Germline CDR1 SGHRS, CDR2 YFSETQ. The CDR3 runs to 13 residues. CDR3: CVSSLQVNWGYTF. The CDR3 DNA follows: TGCGTCAGCAGCTTGCAGGTTAACTGGGGCTACACCTTC.

This clonotype was seen repeatedly, ten times or more. V and J are TRBV5-4 and TRBJ1-2; D ambiguous. The CDR3 is made up of 16 amino acids. From germline, CDR1 is SGHNT and CDR2 YYREEE (reference sequence). Trimming cost V 4 bases and J 2 bases, with 18 bases left between them. Here the CDR3 reads CASSPRESRPNYGYTF. The DNA for the CDR3 is TGTGCCAGCAGCCCCCGCGAGTCAAGGCCCAACTATGGCTACACCTTC.

This clonotype came up many times. The chain employs TRBV10-3 and TRBJ2-7; TRBD1 matches 8 bases. The CDR3 runs to 14 residues. The germline CDR1 and CDR2 sequences are ENHRY and SYGVKD. V lost 5 bases and J lost 4; bases outside the gene matches: 7. CDR3 sequence (DNA): TGTGCCATCAGTACCGGGACAGGAAAATACGAGCAGTACTTC. This translates into CAISTGTGKYEQYF.

Many counts were recorded for this clonotype. The chain employs TRBV21-1 and TRBJ1-5; the tabulated D call, TRBD1, remains unverified against the DNA. TRBV21-1 is recorded as a pseudogene. The length of the CDR3 is 14 residues. CDR3 nucleotides: TGTGCCAGCAGGCTCGGACAGAGTAATCAGCCCCAGCATTTT. It encodes CASRLGQSNQPQHF.

The table lists this clonotype with many counts. The chain employs TRBV12-3 or TRBV12-4 and TRBJ2-7; 7 positions match TRBD2. The V gene end was trimmed by 1 base and the J gene end by 6 bases; junction bases not matched to a gene: 3. This CDR3 has 13 amino acids. CDR3 loop: CASSLGGRAEQYF. CDR3 sequence (DNA): TGTGCCAGCAGTTTAGGGGGGAGGGCCGAGCAGTACTTC.

This clonotype has at least ten counts. The chain is built from TRBV12-3 or TRBV12-4 and TRBJ1-1, with 10 bases matching TRBD1. The CDR3 is 16 residues long. V was clipped by 6 bases and J by 3 bases; unmatched bases: 10. The CDR3 DNA reads TGTGCCAGCAGCCCAGGGACAGGGGTTTCGGACACTGAAGCTTTCTTT. Its translation: CASSPGTGVSDTEAFF.

Turning to this clonotype: A much larger clone lies a single base off, so this may be a read error. This sequence joins TRBV20-1 and TRBJ2-7; maybe TRBD2 (6 bases). Germline V CDR1 and CDR2: DFQATT, SNEGSKA (reference sequence). Trimming shortened V by 3 bases and J by 6 bases, and 18 bases separated the two germline ends. The CDR3 length is 14 residues. In DNA, the CDR3 is TGCAGTGCTAGGCCCGGGACTGGGGTTCCCGAGCAGTACTTC. Translating it yields CSARPGTGVPEQYF.

This clonotype was detected ten times or more. This chain links TRBV24-1 with TRBJ1-1; no firm D call. The CDR3 contains 14 residues. V was clipped by 4 bases and J by 0 bases, with 8 bases between them. Germline V gene lookup returns CDR1 KGHDR and CDR2 SFDVKD. The DNA for the CDR3 is TGTGCCACCAGTGACGGCCCCATGAACACTGAAGCTTTCTTT. It translates to CATSDGPMNTEAFF.

Many counts were recorded for this clonotype. The rearrangement uses TRBV20-1 and TRBJ2-3; D might be TRBD1 or TRBD2, each matching 5 bases. Trimming removed 1 base at V and 0 bases at J, with 14 bases between. The CDR3 spans 16 residues. Germline loops: CDR1 DFQATT, CDR2 SNEGSKA (reference sequence). The chain's CDR3 is CSARVLTGGSTDTQYF. DNA of the CDR3: TGCAGTGCTAGAGTTCTCACAGGAGGAAGCACAGATACGCAGTATTTT.

The gene calls are TRBV19 and TRBJ1-5; D is unclear. Germline V gene lookup returns CDR1 LNHDA and CDR2 SQIVND (reference sequence). The CDR3 is 17 residues long. V lost 5 bases, J lost 0 bases, and 17 bases lay in between. CDR3 bases: TGTGCCAGTAGTTCTCTCGGGCCCCGAAGTAGCAATCAGCCCCAGCATTTT. Amino acid sequence: CASSSLGPRSSNQPQHF.

This clonotype was seen repeatedly, ten times or more. J is TRBJ2-5 and V is TRBV30; D uncertain. This CDR3 has 11 residues. Trimming took 0 bases from V and 5 from J, leaving 4 bases between them. Germline loops: CDR1 GTSNPN, CDR2 SVGIG (reference sequence). The CDR3 region is CAWSVPETQYF. In DNA, the CDR3 is TGTGCCTGGAGTGTACCCGAGACCCAGTACTTC.

This clonotype showed up many times. One end of the junction fails to match germline, which may point to a read error. The chain has TRBV12-3 or TRBV12-4 and TRBJ2-1; 9 nucleotides agree with TRBD1. The CDR3 totals 11 residues. The CDR3 protein is CASSHGTGPIF. CDR3 DNA: TGTGCCAGCAGCCACGGGACAGGGCCAATCTTC.

This clonotype was seen repeatedly, ten times or more. V is TRBV20-1 and J is TRBJ2-7, with D unresolved. CDR1 DFQATT and CDR2 SNEGSKA come from the germline V gene (reference sequence). The V end was cut by 0 bases, the J end by 6 bases, with 15 bases between. CDR3 size: 14 residues. The CDR3 nucleotides read TGCAGTGCTAGAGAGGCGAGAGGCTTTGGCGAGCAGTACTTC. Translated: CSAREARGFGEQYF.